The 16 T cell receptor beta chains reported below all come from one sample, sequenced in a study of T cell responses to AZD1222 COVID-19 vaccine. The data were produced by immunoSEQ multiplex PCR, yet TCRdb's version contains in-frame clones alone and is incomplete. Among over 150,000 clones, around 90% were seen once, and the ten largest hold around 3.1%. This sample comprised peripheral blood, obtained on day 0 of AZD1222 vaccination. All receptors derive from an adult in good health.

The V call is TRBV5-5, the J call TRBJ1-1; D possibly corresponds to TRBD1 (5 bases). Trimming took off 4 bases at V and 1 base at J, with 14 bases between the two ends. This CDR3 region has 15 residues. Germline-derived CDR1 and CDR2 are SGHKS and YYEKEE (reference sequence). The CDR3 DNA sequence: TGTGCCAGCAGCCCACCACAGGCAAGGAACACTGAAGCTTTCTTT. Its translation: CASSPPQARNTEAFF.

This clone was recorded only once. CDR3 DNA sequence: TGTGCCAGCAGCGTAGGTGTGACAGCGAACACTGAAGCTTTCTTT. This encodes CASSVGVTANTEAFF. The chain recombines TRBV9 with TRBJ1-1; D may be TRBD1 (5 bases). The CDR3 is 15 amino acids. CDR1 is SGDLS, CDR2 YYNGEE, per germline. V was pared by 0 bases and J by 1 base, with 10 bases between.

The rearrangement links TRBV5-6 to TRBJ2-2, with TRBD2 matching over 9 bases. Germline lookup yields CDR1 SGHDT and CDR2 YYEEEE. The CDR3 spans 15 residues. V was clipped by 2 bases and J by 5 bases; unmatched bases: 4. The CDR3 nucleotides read TGTGCCAGCAGCTTTCTCACTAGCGGGACCGGGGAGCTGTTTTTT. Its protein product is CASSFLTSGTGELFF.

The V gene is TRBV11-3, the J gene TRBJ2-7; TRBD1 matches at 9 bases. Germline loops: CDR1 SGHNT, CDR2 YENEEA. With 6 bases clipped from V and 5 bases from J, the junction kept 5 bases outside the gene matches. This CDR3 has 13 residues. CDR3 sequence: CASSRDREDEQYF. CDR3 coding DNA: TGTGCCAGCAGTCGGGACAGGGAGGACGAGCAGTACTTC.

The DNA for the CDR3 is TGCGCCAGCAGCTTGGCACCAAGAGGTATTACTGAAGCTTTCTTT. Its translation is CASSLAPRGITEAFF. V gene TRBV5-1 combines with J gene TRBJ1-1, with D uncertain. Germline V gene data show CDR1 as SGHRS and CDR2 as YFSETQ. The CDR3 sequence is 15 residues long. The V gene lost 0 bases and the J gene lost 5 bases, with 14 bases spanning the gap.

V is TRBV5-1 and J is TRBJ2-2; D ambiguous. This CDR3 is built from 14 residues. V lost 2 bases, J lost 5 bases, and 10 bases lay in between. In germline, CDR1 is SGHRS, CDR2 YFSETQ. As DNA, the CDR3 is TGCGCCAGCAGCTTACGTTCCCAAACCGGGGAGCTGTTTTTT. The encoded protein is CASSLRSQTGELFF.

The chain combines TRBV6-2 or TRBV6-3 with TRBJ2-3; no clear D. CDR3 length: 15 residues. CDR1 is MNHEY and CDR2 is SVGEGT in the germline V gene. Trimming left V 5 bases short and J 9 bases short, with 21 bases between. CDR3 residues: CASSPSTDPPGTQYF. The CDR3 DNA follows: TGTGCCAGCAGTCCCTCGACGGACCCTCCAGGAACGCAGTATTTT.

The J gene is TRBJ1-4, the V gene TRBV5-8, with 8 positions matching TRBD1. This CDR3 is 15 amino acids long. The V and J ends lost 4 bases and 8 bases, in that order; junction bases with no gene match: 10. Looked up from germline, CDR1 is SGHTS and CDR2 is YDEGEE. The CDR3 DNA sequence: TGTGCCAGCAGCCCACGGGGAGACAGGGGCGAAAAACTGTTTTTT. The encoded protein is CASSPRGDRGEKLFF.

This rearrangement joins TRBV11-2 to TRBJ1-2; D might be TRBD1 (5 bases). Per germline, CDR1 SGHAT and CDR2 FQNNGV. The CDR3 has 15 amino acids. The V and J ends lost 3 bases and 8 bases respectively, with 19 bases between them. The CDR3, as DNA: TGTGCCAGCAGCTTCCAGGGTCAGGGCTCGGAGGGCTACACCTTC. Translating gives CASSFQGQGSEGYTF.

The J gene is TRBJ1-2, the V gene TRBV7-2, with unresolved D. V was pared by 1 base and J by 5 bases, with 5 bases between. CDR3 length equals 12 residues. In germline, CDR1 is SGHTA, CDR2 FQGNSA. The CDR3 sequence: CASSLGGYGYTF. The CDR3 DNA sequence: TGTGCCAGCAGCTTAGGAGGGTATGGCTACACCTTC.

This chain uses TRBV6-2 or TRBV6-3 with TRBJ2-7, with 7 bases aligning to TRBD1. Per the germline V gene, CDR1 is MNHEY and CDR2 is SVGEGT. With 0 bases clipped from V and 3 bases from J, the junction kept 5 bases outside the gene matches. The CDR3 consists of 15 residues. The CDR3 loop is CASSYSTGRIYEQYF. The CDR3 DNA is TGTGCCAGCAGTTACTCGACAGGGAGAATCTACGAGCAGTACTTC.

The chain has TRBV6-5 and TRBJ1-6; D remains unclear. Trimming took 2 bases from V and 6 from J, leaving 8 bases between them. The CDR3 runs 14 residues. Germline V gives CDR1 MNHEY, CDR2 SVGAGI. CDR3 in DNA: TGTGCCAGCAGTTACGCGCAGGTTAATTCACCCCTCCACTTT. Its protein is CASSYAQVNSPLHF.

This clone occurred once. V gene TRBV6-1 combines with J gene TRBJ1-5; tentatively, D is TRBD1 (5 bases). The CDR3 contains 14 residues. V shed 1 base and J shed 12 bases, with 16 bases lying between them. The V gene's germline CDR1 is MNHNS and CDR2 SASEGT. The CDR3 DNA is TGTGCCAGCAGTGAAGGGGGGGAGCGTCGGGGCCAGCATTTT. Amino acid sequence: CASSEGGERRGQHF.

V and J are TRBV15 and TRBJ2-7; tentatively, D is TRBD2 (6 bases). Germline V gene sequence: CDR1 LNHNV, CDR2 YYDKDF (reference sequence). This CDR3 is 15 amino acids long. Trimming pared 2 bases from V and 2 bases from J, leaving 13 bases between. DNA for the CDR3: TGTGCCACCAGCAGACCGGGACTTGGAGCCTACGAGCAGTACTTC. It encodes CATSRPGLGAYEQYF.

CDR3 amino acids: CASSSSGGTYNEQFF. CDR3 coding DNA: TGTGCCAGCAGTTCTAGCGGGGGGACCTACAATGAGCAGTTCTTC. The chain is built from TRBV6-5 and TRBJ2-1; 11 positions agree with TRBD2. Germline V gene lookup returns CDR1 MNHEY and CDR2 SVGAGI. V gave up 4 bases and J gave up 2 bases; unmatched junction bases: 1. This CDR3 is 15 amino acids long.

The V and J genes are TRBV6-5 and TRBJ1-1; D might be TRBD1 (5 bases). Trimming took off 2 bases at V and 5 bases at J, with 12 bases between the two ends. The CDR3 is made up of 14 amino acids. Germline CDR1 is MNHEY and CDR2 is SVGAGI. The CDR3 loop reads CASSYVPGVTEAFF. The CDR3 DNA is TGTGCCAGCAGTTACGTCCCGGGGGTAACTGAAGCTTTCTTT.